Listed below are T cell receptor beta chains from one sample, sequenced in a study of shared clonotypes between healthy human individuals. Measured with immunoSEQ multiplex PCR; TCRdb has only the in-frame clones, and not every one. Of 2 million to 2.5 million clones in the sample, roughly 95% were seen once. The sequencing sample was made of naive CD4+ T cells sorted from blood. The receptors were gathered from a man between 18 and 29 years old in good health. Both conserved end residues are part of each CDR3. The order of the fields is J gene, V gene, clone size, D gene, CDR3 protein, CDR3 DNA. D genes are given only for firm matches. Rows may omit the clone size; those that give it use once, few, many or a size class.

>TRBJ2-1|TRBV5-6|-|-
CASSLRAGSYNEQFF
TGTGCCAGCAGCTTGAGGGCAGGCTCCTACAATGAGCAGTTCTTC
>TRBJ1-1|TRBV29-1|-|-
CSVVRGSGTEAFF
TGCAGCGTTGTTCGGGGCTCCGGCACTGAAGCTTTCTTT
>TRBJ2-1|TRBV5-1|-|-
CASSPGLQFQNEQFF
TGCGCCAGCAGCCCGGGACTTCAGTTCCAAAATGAGCAGTTCTTC
>TRBJ2-3|TRBV20-1|-|-
CSPASDTQYF
TGCAGTCCGGCTTCAGATACGCAGTATTTT
>TRBJ2-7|TRBV18|once|-
CASSLLAGVGYEQYF
TGTGCCAGCTCACTGTTGGCAGGGGTAGGTTACGAGCAGTACTTC
>TRBJ2-7|TRBV5-4|-|-
CASSLDSQRTGQYF
TGTGCCAGCAGCTTGGACTCCCAGCGGACGGGGCAGTACTTC
>TRBJ2-7|TRBV10-3|-|-
CAITRRGSYEQYF
TGTGCCATCACGCGCAGGGGCTCCTACGAGCAGTACTTC
>TRBJ2-2|TRBV18|once|-
CASSPNWGTGELFF
TGTGCCAGCTCACCAAACTGGGGCACCGGGGAGCTGTTTTTT
>TRBJ2-7|TRBV4-1|-|TRBD2
CASSRGGGIYEQYF
TGCGCCAGCAGCCGCGGGGGGGGCATCTACGAGCAGTACTTC
>TRBJ2-2|TRBV7-9|-|-
CASSSRTGELFF
TGTGCCAGCAGCTCCCGTACCGGGGAGCTGTTTTTT
>TRBJ1-2|TRBV6-1|-|-
CASSGTVYGYTF
TGTGCCAGCAGTGGGACCGTTTATGGCTACACCTTC
>TRBJ2-3|TRBV2|-|-
CASRGSGTDTQYF
TGTGCCAGCAGAGGTAGCGGCACAGATACGCAGTATTTT
>TRBJ1-5|TRBV11-2|-|-
CASSLTGHSNQPQHF
TGTGCCAGCAGCTTGACAGGCCATAGCAATCAGCCCCAGCATTTT
>TRBJ2-1|TRBV2|-|TRBD1
CASRAGTGGTGEQFF
TGTGCCAGCAGGGCCGGGACAGGGGGCACAGGGGAGCAGTTCTTC
>TRBJ1-3|TRBV30|-|TRBD1
CAWSAGTAGNTIYF
TGTGCCTGGAGTGCCGGGACAGCTGGAAACACCATATATTTT
>TRBJ1-6|TRBV9|-|-
CASSVDAASSYNSPLHF
TGTGCCAGCAGCGTAGATGCGGCAAGCTCCTATAATTCACCCCTCCACTTT
>TRBJ2-2|TRBV7-8|-|-
CASSPITGELFF
TGTGCCAGCAGCCCTATCACCGGGGAGCTGTTTTTT
>TRBJ2-4|TRBV7-9|-|TRBD1
CASSLAGQAKNIQYF
TGTGCCAGCAGCTTAGCGGGACAGGCCAAAAACATTCAGTACTTC
>TRBJ2-3|TRBV7-2|-|-
CASRGITSTDTQYF
TGTGCCAGCAGGGGGATTACTAGCACAGATACGCAGTATTTT
>TRBJ1-6|TRBV6-5|-|-
CASSYSSRGNSPLHF
TGTGCCAGCAGTTACTCGAGTAGGGGTAATTCACCCCTCCACTTT
>TRBJ1-1|TRBV29-1|-|-
CSVDIGRFSFF
TGCAGCGTTGATATCGGGCGGTTTTCTTTCTTT
>TRBJ1-1|TRBV11-2|-|TRBD1
CASSFQGQGASTEAFF
TGTGCCAGCTCTTTCCAGGGACAGGGGGCTAGTACTGAAGCTTTCTTT
>TRBJ2-7|TRBV7-2|-|-
CASSLTAAAYEQYF
TGTGCCAGCAGCTTAACGGCGGCCGCTTACGAGCAGTACTTC
>TRBJ2-5|TRBV18|-|-
CASSRYTVQETQYF
TGTGCCAGCTCACGGTACACCGTCCAAGAGACCCAGTACTTC
>TRBJ2-7|TRBV6-5|-|-
CAGSRGGEQYF
TGTGCCGGCAGTAGAGGAGGCGAGCAGTACTTC
>TRBJ2-7|TRBV28|-|TRBD1
CAGQQGGTTYEQYF
TGTGCCGGTCAACAGGGGGGAACGACCTACGAGCAGTACTTC
>TRBJ2-7|TRBV6-1|-|-
CAGGRGTSYEQYF
TGTGCCGGAGGCCGGGGGACGAGCTACGAGCAGTACTTC
>TRBJ1-6|TRBV5-1|-|-
CASSLGDSNNSPLHF
TGCGCCAGCAGCTTGGGGGACTCGAATAATTCACCCCTCCACTTT
>TRBJ1-1|TRBV27|-|-
CASNNGYTEAFF
TGTGCCAGCAACAATGGCTACACTGAAGCTTTCTTT
>TRBJ1-1|TRBV28|-|TRBD1
CASSLTGGMNTEAFF
TGTGCCAGCAGCCTGACAGGGGGCATGAACACTGAAGCTTTCTTT
>TRBJ2-7|TRBV4-3|once|TRBD1
CASSLSTGTAYEQYF
TGCGCCAGCAGCCTAAGTACCGGGACAGCCTACGAGCAGTACTTC
>TRBJ2-3|TRBV30|-|-
CAWTNWLRDTQYF
TGTGCCTGGACAAATTGGTTGAGGGATACGCAGTATTTT
>TRBJ2-1|TRBV4-1|-|-
CASSFRTVENEQFF
TGCGCCAGCAGCTTCCGGACAGTCGAGAATGAGCAGTTCTTC
>TRBJ1-3|TRBV6-4|-|-
CASSDETEYSGNTIYF
TGTGCCAGCAGTGACGAGACAGAATACTCTGGAAACACCATATATTTT
>TRBJ2-7|TRBV18|-|-
CASSPGSNPTEQYF
TGTGCCAGCTCACCGGGGTCTAACCCTACCGAGCAGTACTTC
>TRBJ1-1|TRBV7-2|-|-
CASSFFQGNTEAFF
TGTGCCAGCAGCTTCTTCCAGGGTAACACTGAAGCTTTCTTT
>TRBJ1-2|TRBV6-1|once|-
CASSATGNYGYTF
TGTGCCAGCAGTGCGACGGGTAACTATGGCTACACCTTC
>TRBJ1-2|TRBV6-5|-|-
CASSTTRGSGYTF
TGTGCCAGCAGCACCACCAGGGGCTCTGGCTACACCTTC
>TRBJ1-2|TRBV10-2|-|-
CASSEEAVYGYTF
TGCGCCAGCAGTGAAGAGGCCGTCTATGGCTACACCTTC
>TRBJ2-7|TRBV7-2|-|-
CASSGTNSYEQYF
TGTGCCAGCAGCGGGACAAATTCCTACGAGCAGTACTTC
>TRBJ2-5|TRBV7-2|-|TRBD2
CASSDGLAGGNGETQYF
TGTGCCAGCAGCGACGGACTAGCGGGAGGTAATGGGGAGACCCAGTACTTC
>TRBJ2-3|TRBV5-1|few|TRBD1
CASGTGGTDTQYF
TGCGCCAGCGGGACAGGGGGCACAGATACGCAGTATTTT
>TRBJ2-7|TRBV5-1|-|TRBD1
CASSPAGGQGAYEQYF
TGCGCCAGCAGCCCAGCTGGTGGACAGGGGGCCTACGAGCAGTACTTC
>TRBJ1-6|TRBV7-8|-|-
CASSLRIGDSPLHF
TGTGCCAGCAGCTTACGGATTGGCGATTCACCCCTCCACTTT
>TRBJ2-4|TRBV11-2|-|-
CASSLDWDTLAKNIQYF
TGTGCCAGCAGCTTAGATTGGGACACACTAGCCAAAAACATTCAGTACTTC
>TRBJ1-1|TRBV5-1|-|-
CASSLISGGETEAFF
TGCGCCAGCAGCTTGATATCAGGAGGTGAGACTGAAGCTTTCTTT
>TRBJ1-1|TRBV7-2|few|-
CASSLASGVDTEAFF
TGTGCCAGCAGCTTAGCGTCGGGGGTTGACACTGAAGCTTTCTTT
>TRBJ2-3|TRBV28|-|-
CASSSNTDTQYF
TGTGCCAGCAGTTCCAACACAGATACGCAGTATTTT
>TRBJ2-5|TRBV18|-|-
CASSPQGQLQETQYF
TGTGCCAGCTCACCACAAGGACAGCTCCAAGAGACCCAGTACTTC
>TRBJ2-7|TRBV5-5|-|-
CASSFIGRVYEQYF
TGTGCCAGCAGCTTTATCGGGCGAGTGTACGAGCAGTACTTC
>TRBJ2-1|TRBV28|-|-
CASSLFGWQGEGSRQFF
TGTGCCAGCAGTTTATTCGGGTGGCAGGGTGAGGGGAGTCGGCAGTTCTTC
>TRBJ2-1|TRBV7-2|-|TRBD2
CASSFGGTTYNEQFF
TGTGCCAGCAGCTTTGGTGGGACTACCTACAATGAGCAGTTCTTC
>TRBJ2-7|TRBV10-2|-|-
CASSENGEQYF
TGCGCCAGCAGTGAGAATGGGGAGCAGTACTTC
>TRBJ1-5|TRBV7-9|-|-
CASSLDRQPQHF
TGTGCCAGCAGCTTAGACCGCCAGCCCCAGCATTTT